This T cell receptor beta chain was sequenced during a study of cytomegalovirus exposure and HLA in healthy donors. For this clone: Its antigen is not known.

In germline, CDR1 is SGHTA, CDR2 FQGNSA. The J segment lost 6 bases and the V segment lost 0 bases, leaving 7 bases of the junction unmatched. The CDR3 contains 16 residues. Study results and limitations: Immune exposure information comprised only CMV serostatus.

The PCR made use of 60 Vbeta and 13 Jbeta primers. Method: immunoSEQ multiplex PCR; TCRdb's copy keeps in-frame clones and lacks some. Found here are fewer than 250,000 clones, 65% to 85% of them singletons; the top ten hold approximately 1.6%. Sequenced input: PBMCs. The gene calls are TRBV7-2 and TRBJ1-5; 8 bases align to TRBD1. This TCR was sampled from a man aged 40-55 years in good health and CMV-seropositive. The CDR3 region has the DNA TGTGCCAGCAGCTTAGCTCTTTCAGGGGGCCGTCAGCCCCAGCATTTT. Its translation: CASSLALSGGRQPQHF.